The rows below give T cell receptor beta chains drawn from one sample of a study of control samples from healthy donors and cancer patients. The table came from immunoSEQ multiplex PCR; TCRdb's copy has only in-frame clones and leaves some out. The data hold approximately 92,000 clones, with about 92% observed a single time. Material: blood. These receptors all stem from a woman aged 25-40 years in good health. Each CDR3 is given without its conserved first and last residue.

>TRBV27
ASSPGRRNTGELF
>TRBV10-3
AISDGNTEAF
>TRBV19
ASSIDTRTNYGYT
>TRBV7-9
ASSLDGGHLEKLF
>TRBV7-3
ASSSTPGQGNTGELF
>TRBV12-3/TRBV12-4
ASSFGLGLF
>TRBV10-3
AISVFLDREGDEQF
>TRBV28
ASSTTGDQPQH
>TRBV19
ASTPWGAGTEAF
>TRBV7-9
ASSLGQVSDTQY
>TRBV6-2/TRBV6-3
ASSPGADTQY
>TRBV25-1
ASITGQNTEAF
>TRBV6-5
ASSDVGTHNTEAF
>TRBV12-3/TRBV12-4
AITGQSNYGYT